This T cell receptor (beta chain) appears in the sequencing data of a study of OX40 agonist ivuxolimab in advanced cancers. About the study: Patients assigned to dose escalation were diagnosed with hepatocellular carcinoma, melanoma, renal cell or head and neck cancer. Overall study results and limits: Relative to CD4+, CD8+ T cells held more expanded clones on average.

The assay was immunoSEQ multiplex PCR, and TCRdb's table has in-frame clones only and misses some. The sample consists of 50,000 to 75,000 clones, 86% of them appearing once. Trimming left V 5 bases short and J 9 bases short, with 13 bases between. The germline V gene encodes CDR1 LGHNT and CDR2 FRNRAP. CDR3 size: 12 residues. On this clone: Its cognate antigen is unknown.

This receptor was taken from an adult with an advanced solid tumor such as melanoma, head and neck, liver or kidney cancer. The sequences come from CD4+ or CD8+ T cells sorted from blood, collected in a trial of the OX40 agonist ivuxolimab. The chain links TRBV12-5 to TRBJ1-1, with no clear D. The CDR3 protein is CASGPPGFKAFF. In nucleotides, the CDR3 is TGTGCTAGTGGTCCACCGGGATTTAAAGCTTTCTTT.